Listed here is a single TCR beta chain. This receptor's antigen is unknown. No base quality values were provided; no much bigger clone lies one nucleotide off. The donors were healthy, HIV-negative adults who had no recently reported acute infections or vaccinations. Every donor was a Caucasian adult living in Nashville, Tennessee, USA. CD4+ T cells were enriched through magnetic negative selection, after which naive cells were positively selected on CD45RA and the remaining negative fraction served as the memory subset. Blood was obtained by leukapheresis, after which PBMCs were separated by Ficoll-Histopaque density gradient centrifugation and cryopreserved in liquid nitrogen vapor phase. Purity and quantity of every magnetically sorted T cell population were checked by analytical flow cytometry. Each sorted fraction had its genomic DNA isolated and then quantified by UV absorbance on a Nanodrop 2000c.

The data stem from a study of shared clonotypes between healthy human individuals (dated by TCRdb to 2020 to 2022). For the wider study: The cohort comprised a couple of women and a few men aged 18 to 49 years. Blood TCR repertoires of roughly five healthy adults were deeply sequenced to estimate repertoire size and the extent of clonotype sharing between individuals. Libraries were prepared and TCR repertoires were sequenced by different laboratories using diverse techniques, in order to increase sequencing depth and limit assay-specific biases. Each donor's leukapheresis produced roughly between about 0.8 and 8.9 billion PBMCs. For each donor, three plates each were used for CD4 naive and CD4 memory, two plates were used for CD8 naive, and one plate was used for CD8 memory.

Here V drops 1 base and J drops 3 bases, and the junction holds 12 bases not matched to any gene. The CDR3 contains 17 residues, cysteine and phenylalanine counted. Only CDR3 DNA is held: 51 bases, read in frame from base 1. Reading the germline V gene gives CDR1 SGHRS and CDR2 YFSETQ. Study-wide conclusions, independent of this receptor: Clonotypes shared by all four sorted-subset donors showed higher generation probabilities than non-shared clonotypes. Pairwise subsampling indicated that sequencing depth was expected to affect the degree of clonotype sharing among donors. Because the study included only a small number of donors, the genetic and exposure-history diversity represented was limited. Only blood was sampled, and tissue TCR repertoires likely differ from those in blood. Sharing across a few donors was observed for around 4.8% of naive CD4, 3% to 4% of naive CD8, around 2.5% of memory CD4, and roughly 0.43% of memory CD8 clonotypes. Larger estimated clonotype richness was generally found for naive subsets than for memory subsets. Incomplete sequencing was indicated by rarefaction of sorted-subset datasets, despite the large sequencing depth.

TCR CDR3 regions were amplified from genomic DNA by multiplex PCR using the deep immunoSEQ assay. Genomic DNA extracted from each cell subset was distributed evenly over all wells of several immunoSEQ 96-well plates, and each plate served as one replicate. For sorted subsets, approximately 190 ng of genomic DNA, equivalent to some 30,000 T cell genomes, went into each replicate PCR. Purified libraries were quantified with a Qubit 3.0 fluorometer, sized on a Bioanalyzer 2100, and re-quantified with the KAPA Library Quantification kit. Every immunoSEQ 96-well plate was sequenced on a dedicated single-read 150-cycle Illumina NextSeq 550 flow cell. The authors' pipeline ran thus. The immunoSEQ output contained only junctional sequences without quality scores, so filtering could not match that applied to full-length reads. Sequences were annotated with PyIR, a Python wrapper for IgBLAST v1.9, and V/J genes and CDR3 were assigned using IMGT germline references. Reads were filtered out if the reads had weak V/J assignments (E-value above 1e-6), no CDR3, stop codons, out-of-frame junctions, or ambiguous translated residues. A V3J clonotype was defined by an identical inferred V gene, J gene, and CDR3 amino acid sequence. Percentage overlap between repertoires was computed as shared unique clonotypes divided by the size of the smaller repertoire. RTK rarefaction, the Chao1 estimator, and Recon v2.1 estimates of unobserved clonotypes were used to assess repertoire richness. For all TCRbeta clonotypes obtained by the gDNA method from four donors, generation probabilities were computed with OLGA. TCRdb's version of the immuneACCESS table is confined to in-frame rearrangements and falls short of the full clone set. An unresolved V gene accounts for under half of the shortfall where checked; the remainder is of unknown origin. V and J calls plus clone size are reproduced from that table; the DNA served to infer D and trimming. The sample profile shows more than 2,000,000 clones; 90% to 95% of them were found once. The ten largest account for approximately 0.4% of the sample.

The chain is encoded by TRBV5-1 joined to TRBJ1-1, with 7 bases matching TRBD1. This receptor was identified in a man aged 18 to 29 in good health. Some clones in this sample may be carry-over from other donors' samples. The sample taken for sequencing was naive CD4+ T cells from PBMCs. The cell subset or site label of this sample denotes: CD45RA+ positively selected. The DNA sequence reads TGCGCCAGCAGCTTGCCTGGAGGGGGCCAAGGCGACACTGAAGCTTTCTTT. Its translation reads: CASSLPGGGQGDTEAFF. The reference TRBV5-1 and TRBJ1-1 proteins fill in what lies around the CDR3, so the full variable domain reads KAGVTQTPRYLIKTRGQQVTLSCSPISGHRSVSWYQQTPGQGLQFLFEYFSETQRNKGNFPGRFSGRQFSNSRSEMNVSTLELGDSALYLCASSLPGGGQGDTEAFFGQGTRLTVV.